The next 5 T cell receptor beta chains were all read from a single sample in a study of blood T cells in healthy people across ages. A second PCR of roughly 7 to 11 cycles used a sample-barcoded 5' primer and a J-beta primer mix. TCRdb passed the 5' RACE reads through MiXCR, listing each CDR3 protein once. The sample contains 800,000 to 950,000 distinct CDR3 sequences, under 50% of which appear only once. Specimen: blood. Every receptor here comes from a young man in good health.

This clonotype was observed a handful of times. V is TRBV6-5 and J is TRBJ2-3; 7 nucleotides match TRBD1. The CDR3 is made up of 15 amino acids. The V segment lost 2 bases and the J segment 1 base; nucleotides outside the gene matches: 3. Germline CDR1 is MNHEY and CDR2 is SVGAGI. The CDR3: CASSYLGTGTDTQYF. The CDR3 DNA follows: TGTGCCAGCAGTTACCTAGGGACAGGCACAGATACGCAGTATTTT.

This chain links TRBV7-2 with TRBJ2-1; 10 bases fit TRBD2. The CDR3 covers 19 residues. Per the germline V gene, CDR1 is SGHTA and CDR2 is FQGNSA. V was clipped by 6 bases and J by 5 bases; unmatched bases: 19. In DNA, the CDR3 is TGTGCCAGCAGGGGTCCGGGGGAGCGGGGGGGCCGTGATCACAATGAGCAGTTCTTC. Its translation: CASRGPGERGGRDHNEQFF. The variable domain in full, completed from reference TRBV7-2 and TRBJ2-1, reads GAGVSQSPSNKVTEKGKDVELRCDPISGHTALYWYRQSLGQGLEFLIYFQGNSAPDKSGLPSDRFSAERTGGSVSTLTIQRTQQEDSAVYLCASRGPGERGGRDHNEQFFGPGTRLTVL.

This clonotype was seen more than once but under ten times. The chain uses TRBV12-3 or TRBV12-4 and TRBJ2-1; 12 bases match TRBD2. The length of the CDR3 is 15 residues. Trimming took 5 bases from V and 5 from J; bases not matched to a gene: 4. CDR3 sequence: CASSHLAGGHNEQFF. CDR3 nucleotides: TGTGCCAGCAGTCATCTAGCGGGGGGGCACAATGAGCAGTTCTTC.

This clonotype came up many times. V is TRBV7-2 and J is TRBJ2-1; weak D call: TRBD2 (5 bases). The V and J ends lost 1 base and 3 bases respectively, with 16 bases between them. CDR3 length: 17 amino acids. From germline, CDR1 is SGHTA and CDR2 FQGNSA. The CDR3 spells CASSLEAGSSYYNEQFF. The CDR3, as DNA: TGTGCCAGCAGCTTAGAGGCGGGTAGCTCTTACTACAATGAGCAGTTCTTC.

This clonotype appeared a single time. The chain joins TRBV9 to TRBJ2-1; no clear D gene. TRBJ2-7 explains the end of the DNA better; the J call may be wrong. This CDR3 comprises 15 residues. CDR1 SGDLS and CDR2 YYNGEE come from the germline V gene. The CDR3 region has the DNA TGTGCCAGCAGCGTGAGCCCGGCTACCTACAATGAGCAGTACTTC. Translation gives CASSVSPATYNEQYF.